Listed below are T cell receptor beta chains from one sample, sequenced in a study of cytomegalovirus exposure and HLA in healthy donors. Measured with immunoSEQ multiplex PCR; TCRdb has only the in-frame clones, and not every one. The sample has about 140,000 clones, around 85% seen once. Sequences were obtained from PBMCs. Source of these receptors: a middle-aged man in good health and CMV-seropositive. CDR3s include the opening cysteine and the closing phenylalanine or tryptophan. A D gene is named only where the DNA matches it firmly. Rows may omit the clone size; those that give it use once, few, many or a size class.

d_gene	abundance	j_gene	v_gene	CDR3nt	CDR3aa
-	-	TRBJ2-6	TRBV7-9	TGTGCCAGCAGCGGCGGGACTCCATCTGGGGCCAACGTCCTGACTTTC	CASSGGTPSGANVLTF
TRBD1	-	TRBJ2-7	TRBV27	TGTGCCAGCAGTTTGGACAGGTTTTTCGACGAGCAGTACTTC	CASSLDRFFDEQYF
TRBD2	-	TRBJ2-5	TRBV7-2	TGTGCCAGCAGCCTCAGCGGGAGAGGTGAAGAGACCCAGTACTTC	CASSLSGRGEETQYF
-	many	TRBJ1-6	TRBV5-4	TGTGCCAGCAGCTCGGACGGAGGAAATTCACCCCTCCACTTT	CASSSDGGNSPLHF
TRBD1	-	TRBJ2-1	TRBV2	TGTGCCAGCAGGGAGGGGGACAGGCGATACAATGAGCAGTTCTTC	CASREGDRRYNEQFF
-	few	TRBJ1-5	TRBV27	TGTGCCAGCAGTTACCAAACCCGGGAGCCCCAGCATTTT	CASSYQTREPQHF
TRBD1	-	TRBJ1-2	TRBV18	TGTGCCAGCTCACCGGAAGGGACAGGATCTGGTTCTGACTATGGCTACACCTTC	CASSPEGTGSGSDYGYTF
TRBD1	-	TRBJ1-5	TRBV19	TGCGCCAGTAGTACAAATTCCGGGACAGGGGGCGGGGGGCCCCAGCATTTT	CASSTNSGTGGGGPQHF
TRBD1	-	TRBJ1-4	TRBV7-9	TGTGCCAGCAGCTGGAGGGGGCAGACTGAAAAACTGTTTTTT	CASSWRGQTEKLFF
-	once	TRBJ1-2	TRBV11-3	TGTGCCAGCAGCTTTCATCTGGAGAACTATGGCTACACCTTC	CASSFHLENYGYTF
TRBD2	-	TRBJ2-7	TRBV6-5	TGTGCCAGCAGACTCCAGCGGGAGGTCTACGAGCAGTACTTC	CASRLQREVYEQYF
-	-	TRBJ1-2	TRBV10-3	TGTGCCATCAGGGGGGGGTCCGATGGCTACACCTTC	CAIRGGSDGYTF
TRBD1	-	TRBJ2-7	TRBV4-3	TGCGCCAGCAGCCAAGAGACAGGGGGCGCTTCGGGCCGTGCCTACGAGCAGTACTTC	CASSQETGGASGRAYEQYF
TRBD1	-	TRBJ2-7	TRBV19	TGTGCCAGTAGTACATCCGGGACAGGGGGCCTCGGTGAGCAGTACTTC	CASSTSGTGGLGEQYF
TRBD1	-	TRBJ1-1	TRBV7-2	TGTGCCAGCAGCTTCTCAGGGGGAAACACTGAAGCTTTCTTT	CASSFSGGNTEAFF
-	once	TRBJ2-7	TRBV29-1	TGCAGCGTTGAATCCGCGGGGCACTACGAGCAGTACTTC	CSVESAGHYEQYF
-	-	TRBJ1-2	TRBV7-6	TGTGCCAGCGGGCAGGGGTTCTATGGCTACACCTTC	CASGQGFYGYTF
TRBD1	-	TRBJ1-5	TRBV30	TGTGCCTGGAGCGCGGGACAGAGCAATCAGCCCCAGCATTTT	CAWSAGQSNQPQHF
-	-	TRBJ2-1	TRBV10-1	TGCGCCAGCAGTCGCGGAAGCCCTTACAATGAGCAGTTCTTC	CASSRGSPYNEQFF
TRBD1	once	TRBJ1-1	TRBV5-1	TGCGCCAGCGGGCCCGAGACAGGGACGACTGAAGCTTTCTTT	CASGPETGTTEAFF
-	-	TRBJ2-7	TRBV2	TGTGCCAGCTCAAGGGACTTAGACGAGCAGTACTTC	CASSRDLDEQYF
-	-	TRBJ2-5	TRBV5-1	TGCGCCAGCAGCTCAGGGATAGTCCCGTACCAAGAGACCCAGTACTTC	CASSSGIVPYQETQYF
-	-	TRBJ1-2	TRBV10-3	TGTGCCATCAGTGAGTCAACAGGACTATACACCAGGGGCTACACCTTC	CAISESTGLYTRGYTF
TRBD1	-	TRBJ1-1	TRBV13	TGTGCCAGCAGCTTAAGAGGGGGCCGCCGCCTTTACTCTGAAGCTTTCTTT	CASSLRGGRRLYSEAFF
TRBD2	-	TRBJ2-7	TRBV27	TGTGCCAGCAGTATCGGGACTAGCGGGGGACAGTACTTC	CASSIGTSGGQYF